What follows are 9 T cell receptor beta chains derived from one specimen sequenced in a study of blood T cells in healthy people across ages. The use of a sample-barcoded 5' primer and a J-beta primer mix characterized a second PCR of 7 to 11 cycles. In TCRdb, the 5' RACE reads were re-called with MiXCR into one record per CDR3 protein. This table has over a million distinct CDR3 sequences, roughly 40% appearing once. Sequenced sample: blood. These receptors all stem from a woman aged 18-29 years in good health.

The chain uses TRBV29-1 and TRBJ2-5, with D unresolved. CDR3 size: 12 residues. Germline assignment: CDR1 SQVTM and CDR2 ANQGSEA. V lost 4 bases and J lost 3, with 9 bases in between. The CDR3 nucleotides are TGCAGCGTTGTAGACCGAAAAGAGACCCAGTACTTC. Protein product: CSVVDRKETQYF.

V usage is TRBV21-1 and J usage is TRBJ2-1; the table assigns TRBD2, which was not confirmed against the DNA. TRBJ2-7 matches the DNA end more closely, so the J call is doubtful. TRBV21-1 is a known pseudogene. The CDR3 contains 16 residues. The CDR3 loop reads CASRRDPSGSYNEQYF. The CDR3 DNA reads TGTGCCAGCAGACGGGACCCTAGCGGGTCCTACAATGAGCAGTACTTC.

The V call is TRBV7-7, the J call TRBJ2-5; D gene unclear. The germline CDR1 and CDR2 sequences are SSHAT and FNYEAQ (reference sequence). Trimming left V 1 base short and J 5 bases short, with 14 bases between. The CDR3 consists of 15 residues. The chain's CDR3 is CASSLDLTPWETQYF. Here the CDR3 DNA reads TGTGCCAGCAGCTTAGACTTGACTCCCTGGGAGACCCAGTACTTC. Combining the CDR3 with reference TRBV7-7 and TRBJ2-5 gives the whole variable domain GAGVSQSPRYKVTKRGQDVTLRCDPISSHATLYWYQQALGQGPEFLTYFNYEAQPDKSGLPSDRFSAERPEGSISTLTIQRTEQRDSAMYRCASSLDLTPWETQYFGPGTRLLVL.

Ten or more counts support this clonotype. V gene TRBV4-1 combines with J gene TRBJ2-7; tentatively, D is TRBD1 (5 bases). The germline V and J ends were trimmed by 0 bases and 2 bases, with 5 bases remaining between them. The CDR3 loop spans 13 amino acids. In germline, CDR1 is MGHRA, CDR2 YSYEKL. In DNA, the CDR3 is TGCGCCAGCAGCCAAGACAGGGCCTACGAGCAGTACTTC. It is translated as CASSQDRAYEQYF.

This clonotype was seen ten or more times. The CDR3 sequence is CASRDSYEQYF. CDR3 coding DNA: TGTGCCAGCAGGGACAGCTACGAGCAGTACTTC. This chain joins TRBV6-1 and TRBJ2-7, with a weak D call TRBD1 (6 bases). This CDR3 comprises 11 residues. In germline, CDR1 is MNHNS, CDR2 SASEGT. Trimming stripped 6 bases from V and 3 bases from J, with 6 bases between.

This clonotype came up a few times. The chain is built from TRBV7-3 and TRBJ2-3; TRBD2 agrees at 8 bases. The trim removed 8 bases at V and 0 bases at J, leaving 7 bases unmatched. Germline-derived CDR1 and CDR2 are SGHTA and FQGTGA. The CDR3 contains 15 residues. CDR3: CASAIAGFSTDTQYF. As DNA, the CDR3 is TGTGCCAGCGCGATAGCGGGGTTTAGCACAGATACGCAGTATTTT. Full variable domain (remainder filled in from reference TRBV7-3 and TRBJ2-3): GAGVSQTPSNKVTEKGKYVELRCDPISGHTALYWYRQSLGQGPEFLIYFQGTGAADDSGLPNDRFFAVRPEGSVSTLKIQRTERGDSAVYLCASAIAGFSTDTQYFGPGTRLTVL.

This clonotype has a handful of counts. V gene TRBV6-1 combines with J gene TRBJ1-1, with D tentatively TRBD1 (5 bases). The CDR3 length is 12 residues. Germline V gene lookup returns CDR1 MNHNS and CDR2 SASEGT. The V end was cut by 8 bases, the J end by 6 bases, with 13 bases between. CDR3 sequence: CASGEGSPEAFF. Written as DNA, the CDR3 is TGTGCCAGCGGCGAGGGGAGTCCTGAAGCTTTCTTT.

V gene TRBV28 combines with J gene TRBJ2-2; D call uncertain. Trimming left V 8 bases short and J 0 bases short, with 4 bases between. Per the germline V gene, CDR1 is MDHEN and CDR2 is SYDVKM. The CDR3 has 12 amino acids. The CDR3 protein is CASQSNTGELFF. CDR3 DNA: TGTGCCAGCCAGTCGAACACCGGGGAGCTGTTTTTT.

This clonotype was found a few times. V usage is TRBV24-1 and J usage is TRBJ2-6, with no clear D. V was trimmed by 3 bases and J by 0 bases, leaving 5 bases between them. In germline, CDR1 is KGHDR, CDR2 SFDVKD. The CDR3 extends over 15 amino acids. The CDR3 loop is CATSDVGSGANVLTF. The DNA of the CDR3 is TGTGCCACCAGTGATGTAGGCTCTGGGGCCAACGTCCTGACTTTC.